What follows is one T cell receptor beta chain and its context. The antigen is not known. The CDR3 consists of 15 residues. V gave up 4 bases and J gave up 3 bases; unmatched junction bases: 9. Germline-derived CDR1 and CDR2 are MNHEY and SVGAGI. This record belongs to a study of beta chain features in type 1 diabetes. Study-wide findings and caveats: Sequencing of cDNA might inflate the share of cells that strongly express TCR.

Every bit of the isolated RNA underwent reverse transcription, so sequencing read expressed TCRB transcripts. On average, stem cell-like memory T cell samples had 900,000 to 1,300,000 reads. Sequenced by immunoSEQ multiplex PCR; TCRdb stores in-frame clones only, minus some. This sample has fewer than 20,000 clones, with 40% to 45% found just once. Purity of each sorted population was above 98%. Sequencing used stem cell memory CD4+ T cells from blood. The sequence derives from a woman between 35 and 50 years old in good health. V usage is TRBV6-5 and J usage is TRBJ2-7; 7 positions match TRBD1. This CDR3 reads CASSSRQGVSYEQYF. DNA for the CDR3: TGTGCCAGCAGTTCGCGACAGGGAGTAAGCTACGAGCAGTACTTC.